Detailed here is one T cell receptor beta chain. This specimen belongs to a study of regulatory T cells in long-lasting Graves disease. Time point noted: newly diagnosed GD, antithyroid drugs for less than 3 months. PBMCs were the source of the RNA used for TCR sequencing. The CDR3 consists of 14 residues. Germline V CDR1 and CDR2: SGHRS, YFSETQ. The V end lost 4 bases, the J end lost 5 bases, and 15 bases lay between the germline ends. For TCR beta, libraries came from iRepertoire HTBI primers and Arm-PCR of CDR3 regions. TCRdb processed the multiplex PCR reads anew with MiXCR; each CDR3 protein has one entry. The table records fewer than 650,000 distinct CDR3 sequences, 15% to 20% of them present only once. The same data also went into a second study, on T cells in Graves' hyperthyroidism and ophthalmopathy.

V usage is TRBV5-1 and J usage is TRBJ2-5; tentative D call: TRBD2 (5 bases). This TCR was sampled from a woman between 25 and 40 years old with Graves disease. The specimen comprised peripheral blood mononuclear cells (PBMCs), sampled at new diagnosis, from a patient treated with antithyroid drugs. The chain's CDR3 is CASSHTSLGETQYF. CDR3 nucleotide sequence: TGCGCCAGCAGCCATACTAGTTTGGGGGAGACCCAGTACTTC. Combining the CDR3 with reference TRBV5-1 and TRBJ2-5 gives the whole variable domain KAGVTQTPRYLIKTRGQQVTLSCSPISGHRSVSWYQQTPGQGLQFLFEYFSETQRNKGNFPGRFSGRQFSNSRSEMNVSTLELGDSALYLCASSHTSLGETQYFGPGTRLLVL.